This entry lists 25 T cell receptor beta chains sequenced from one sample in a study of T cells after yellow fever vaccination. A single record per CDR3 protein comes from TCRdb applying MiXCR to the 5' RACE reads. The sample holds some 250,000 distinct CDR3 sequences, 6.9% seen once. Source: CD4+ T cells sorted from PBMCs, taken 15 days after the yellow fever booster vaccination. The receptor source for this set is a man in his thirties or forties who received the YFV17D yellow fever vaccine.

This clonotype was seen repeatedly, ten times or more. The rearrangement links TRBV5-1 to TRBJ2-1; 10 nucleotides agree with TRBD2. The germline V gene encodes CDR1 SGHRS and CDR2 YFSETQ. Trimming at V came to 1 base and at J to 5 bases, leaving 3 bases not matched to a gene. This CDR3 has 15 residues. CDR3 in DNA: TGCGCCAGCAGCTTGAGGACTAGCGGAGACAATGAGCAGTTCTTC. This encodes CASSLRTSGDNEQFF. Based on the CDR3 plus reference TRBV5-1 and TRBJ2-1, the full variable domain is KAGVTQTPRYLIKTRGQQVTLSCSPISGHRSVSWYQQTPGQGLQFLFEYFSETQRNKGNFPGRFSGRQFSNSRSEMNVSTLELGDSALYLCASSLRTSGDNEQFFGPGTRLTVL.

The V call is TRBV20-1, the J call TRBJ1-2, with 7 nucleotides matching TRBD1. The CDR3 covers 13 residues. With V trimmed by 5 bases and J by 4 bases, 7 bases remained unmatched. Germline V CDR1 and CDR2: DFQATT, SNEGSKA (reference sequence). The CDR3 reads CSAVDRAGYGYTF. The CDR3 DNA is TGCAGTGCTGTAGACAGGGCTGGCTATGGCTACACCTTC.

This clonotype was observed many times. The rearrangement links TRBV20-1 to TRBJ2-1; 10 bases are a match to TRBD2. The V gene end was trimmed by 2 bases and the J gene end by 8 bases; junction bases not matched to a gene: 12. This CDR3 comprises 16 residues. CDR1 is DFQATT, CDR2 SNEGSKA, per germline (reference sequence). This CDR3 reads CSARTLAGAPLHEQFF. The CDR3 region has the DNA TGCAGTGCTAGAACGCTAGCGGGAGCGCCGTTACATGAGCAGTTCTTC.

This clonotype was observed at least ten times. The chain joins TRBV12-3 or TRBV12-4 to TRBJ1-5; D unresolved. Trimming cost V 1 base and J 6 bases, with 10 bases left between them. The CDR3 spans 14 residues. The CDR3 DNA follows: TGTGCCAGCAGTTTAGGGCGGGCGAGTCAGCCCCAGCATTTT. This sequence encodes CASSLGRASQPQHF.

This clonotype was counted a few times. The chain recombines TRBV7-8 with TRBJ2-3, with 13 nucleotides matching TRBD2. The CDR3 extends over 15 amino acids. In germline, CDR1 is SGHVS, CDR2 FQNEAQ. V was pared by 5 bases and J by 4 bases, with 3 bases of the junction left unmatched. CDR3 region: CASSPTSGRSDTQYF. For the CDR3, the DNA is TGTGCCAGCAGCCCGACTAGCGGGAGGTCAGATACGCAGTATTTT.

This clonotype was found many times. This chain uses TRBV5-1 with TRBJ2-1; no firm D call. Between the trimmed V and J ends, which lost 2 bases and 5 bases, there was a span of 14 bases. CDR3 length: 15 amino acids. Germline V gene sequence: CDR1 SGHRS, CDR2 YFSETQ. The CDR3 DNA sequence: TGCGCCAGCAGCTTTTGGTTAGCTTCCAACAATGAGCAGTTCTTC. It encodes CASSFWLASNNEQFF.

The chain carries TRBV5-1 and TRBJ2-7, with TRBD1 as a possible D gene (6 bases). The germline V gene has CDR1 SGHRS and CDR2 YFSETQ. The length of the CDR3 is 17 residues. Between the trimmed V and J ends, which lost 4 bases and 1 base, there was a span of 21 bases. CDR3 in DNA: TGCGCCAGCAGCGGACCCATACAGGGCGCGAGGTCCTACGAGCAGTACTTC. As protein: CASSGPIQGARSYEQYF. The full variable domain, in which reference TRBV5-1 and TRBJ2-7 provide the parts outside the CDR3, is KAGVTQTPRYLIKTRGQQVTLSCSPISGHRSVSWYQQTPGQGLQFLFEYFSETQRNKGNFPGRFSGRQFSNSRSEMNVSTLELGDSALYLCASSGPIQGARSYEQYFGPGTRLTVT.

This clonotype has a handful of counts. V and J are TRBV6-2 or TRBV6-3 and TRBJ2-1, with 12 bases lining up with TRBD2. The CDR3 is made up of 14 amino acids. Germline loops: CDR1 MNHEY, CDR2 SVGEGT. V shed 5 bases and J 7 bases; nucleotides not matched to a gene: 3. This CDR3 is CASSRGLAGNEQFF. The CDR3, as DNA: TGTGCCAGCAGTCGAGGACTAGCGGGGAATGAGCAGTTCTTC.

This clonotype has a single count. A clone one base away is much larger, so this may be a read error. The genes are TRBV5-1 and TRBJ2-1; 7 bases agree with TRBD2. The CDR3 extends over 14 amino acids. The germline V gene has CDR1 SGHRS and CDR2 YFSETQ. Trimming cost V 8 bases and J 10 bases; bases outside gene matches: 15. The CDR3 DNA sequence: TGCGCCAGAGAGAGCGGGATTAAAGGTTACGAGCAGTTCTTC. It translates to CARESGIKGYEQFF. Together with reference TRBV5-1 and TRBJ2-1, the CDR3 gives the full variable domain: KAGVTQTPRYLIKTRGQQVTLSCSPISGHRSVSWYQQTPGQGLQFLFEYFSETQRNKGNFPGRFSGRQFSNSRSEMNVSTLELGDSALYLCARESGIKGYEQFFGPGTRLTVL.

This chain connects TRBV6-5 to TRBJ1-2, with 7 nucleotides matching TRBD1. Germline assignment: CDR1 MNHEY and CDR2 SVGAGI. Trimming at V came to 3 bases and at J to 7 bases, leaving 8 bases not matched to a gene. This CDR3 comprises 14 residues. The CDR3 sequence: CASSYGQRGPGYTF. The DNA of the CDR3 is TGTGCCAGCAGTTATGGGCAAAGGGGGCCTGGCTACACCTTC.

This clonotype was recorded a few times. The V call is TRBV12-3 or TRBV12-4, the J call TRBJ2-7; 8 bases match TRBD2. Losses at the gene ends were 3 bases for V and 6 bases for J; bases not matched to a gene: 7. This CDR3 contains 14 residues. Here the CDR3 DNA reads TGTGCCAGCAGTTTTACGGGAGGGCCCAGCGAGCAGTACTTC. It codes for CASSFTGGPSEQYF.

This clonotype has ten or more counts. Here the CDR3 reads CASSGHYSYEQYF. In nucleotides, the CDR3 is TGTGCCAGCAGTGGGCACTACTCCTACGAGCAGTACTTC. The chain recombines TRBV6-1 with TRBJ2-7; D unclear. The V end was cut by 4 bases, the J end by 0 bases, with 7 bases between. The CDR3 contains 13 residues. Germline V gene sequence: CDR1 MNHNS, CDR2 SASEGT.

This rearrangement joins TRBV21-1 to TRBJ2-7; the DNA was not compared with TRBD1, the D call given in the table. TRBV21-1 is a documented pseudogene. The CDR3 loop spans 15 amino acids. The CDR3 reads CASRTDRDIPYEQYF. CDR3 in DNA: TGTGCCAGCAGAACTGACCGGGACATACCATACGAGCAGTACTTC.

In this sample, this clonotype turned up many times. V gene TRBV7-9 combines with J gene TRBJ2-3, with unresolved D. V was trimmed by 5 bases and J by 6 bases, leaving 21 bases between them. Germline CDR1 is SEHNR and CDR2 is FQNEAQ (reference sequence). CDR3 length: 16 amino acids. CDR3 coding DNA: TGTGCCAGCAGCCAAGACAACCTCCCGCAGATGGATACGCAGTATTTT. It codes for CASSQDNLPQMDTQYF.

This clonotype has only a few counts. J is TRBJ2-5 and V is TRBV5-1, with D possibly matching TRBD1 (5 bases). The CDR3 covers 15 residues. V was cut by 2 bases and J by 2 bases, with 13 bases left in between. Germline V gene lookup returns CDR1 SGHRS and CDR2 YFSETQ. CDR3 nucleotides: TGCGCCAGCAGCTTAGGGGCACAACGTCAAGAGACCCAGTACTTC. Its protein is CASSLGAQRQETQYF.

V and J are TRBV7-2 and TRBJ2-7; the match to TRBD2 covers 11 bases. Germline-derived CDR1 and CDR2 are SGHTA and FQGNSA. J lost 2 bases, V lost 4 bases, and 4 bases had no gene match. This CDR3 spans 15 amino acids. The CDR3 protein is CASSSTSGGTYEQYF. CDR3 in DNA: TGTGCCAGCAGCTCCACTAGCGGGGGCACCTACGAGCAGTACTTC.

This clonotype was counted many times. The V gene is TRBV7-2, the J gene TRBJ1-4, with unresolved D. Germline V gene sequence: CDR1 SGHTA, CDR2 FQGNSA. The CDR3 length is 14 residues. V was cut by 3 bases and J by 8 bases, with 13 bases left in between. The CDR3, as DNA: TGTGCCAGCAGCTTGGAACGGCGGGGAGAAAAACTGTTTTTT. This translates into CASSLERRGEKLFF.

This clonotype has at least ten counts. V gene TRBV5-5 combines with J gene TRBJ2-4; D possibly corresponds to TRBD1 (6 bases). There are 16 residues in the CDR3. With 4 bases removed from V and 0 bases from J, the gap between germline ends came to 14 bases. The germline CDR1 and CDR2 sequences are SGHKS and YYEKEE (reference sequence). The CDR3 loop is CASSQGQSLAKNIQYF. CDR3 bases: TGTGCCAGCAGCCAAGGACAGTCCCTAGCCAAAAACATTCAGTACTTC.

The table lists this clonotype with a few counts. The V call is TRBV7-2, the J call TRBJ2-5, with D hard to call. Looked up from germline, CDR1 is SGHTA and CDR2 is FQGNSA. Trimming shortened V by 5 bases and J by 1 base, and 8 bases separated the two germline ends. The CDR3 is 13 residues long. For the CDR3, the DNA is TGTGCCAGCAGCCAAAGGATCCAAGAGACCCAGTACTTC. It translates to CASSQRIQETQYF.

As to this clonotype: A much more abundant neighbour one base away suggests this may be a read error. V gene TRBV12-3 or TRBV12-4 combines with J gene TRBJ2-2; the D gene is possibly TRBD1 (6 bases). The CDR3 runs 14 residues. Trimming took 8 bases from V and 2 from J, leaving 12 bases between them. The CDR3 DNA reads as TGTGCCAGCCGTTCAGGGGCAAACACCGGGGAGCTGTTTTTT. It encodes CASRSGANTGELFF.

This clonotype has just a few counts. The chain links TRBV3-1 to TRBJ2-3; D remains unclear. V lost 7 bases and J 5 bases, leaving 7 bases between the germline ends. CDR3 length: 11 amino acids. Per germline, CDR1 LGHDT and CDR2 YNNKEL (reference sequence). This CDR3 reads CASTSVDTQYF. The CDR3 DNA sequence: TGTGCCAGCACATCGGTAGATACGCAGTATTTT.

This clonotype came up a few times. V is TRBV5-4 and J is TRBJ2-3; perhaps TRBD1 as D (6 bases). Looked up from germline, CDR1 is SGHNT and CDR2 is YYREEE (reference sequence). This CDR3 has 16 amino acids. V lost 2 bases and J 0 bases, leaving 13 bases between the germline ends. This CDR3 reads CASSFRTDPSTDTQYF. The CDR3 coding sequence is TGTGCCAGCAGCTTCAGGACAGATCCTAGCACAGATACGCAGTATTTT. The whole variable domain, remainder taken from reference TRBV5-4 and TRBJ2-3, is ETGVTQSPTHLIKTRGQQVTLRCSSQSGHNTVSWYQQALGQGPQFIFQYYREEENGRGNFPPRFSGLQFPNYSSELNVNALELDDSALYLCASSFRTDPSTDTQYFGPGTRLTVL.

The chain is built from TRBV11-2 and TRBJ2-2; 13 bases align to TRBD2. V gave up 3 bases and J gave up 4 bases; unmatched junction bases: 5. Germline V CDR1 and CDR2: SGHAT, FQNNGV. The CDR3 contains 17 residues. The CDR3 sequence is CASSFVGTSGVTGELFF. CDR3 DNA: TGTGCCAGCAGCTTCGTCGGGACTAGCGGGGTCACCGGGGAGCTGTTTTTT.

This clonotype was recorded once. V and J are TRBV29-1 and TRBJ2-3; 9 nucleotides line up with TRBD2. Germline V gene sequence: CDR1 SQVTM, CDR2 ANQGSEA. Trimming removed 4 bases from V and 1 base from J; junction bases left unmatched: 15. CDR3 length equals 18 residues. The CDR3 sequence: CSVVDRGLREGGTDTQYF. As DNA, the CDR3 is TGCAGCGTTGTAGATCGGGGCCTGCGGGAGGGGGGCACAGATACGCAGTATTTT.

This clonotype was seen repeatedly, ten times or more. The chain combines TRBV10-3 with TRBJ1-1; D gene ambiguous. CDR3 length equals 14 residues. The V gene lost 6 bases and the J gene lost 1 base, with 12 bases spanning the gap. Germline loops: CDR1 ENHRY, CDR2 SYGVKD. CDR3 loop: CAIRERQENTEAFF. CDR3 sequence (DNA): TGTGCCATCAGGGAACGGCAGGAGAACACTGAAGCTTTCTTT.